The T cell receptor beta chain under discussion was sequenced for a study of blood T cell repertoires in COVID-19. Study-level background: Sample material is recorded as cDNA or gDNA derived from T cells, B-cell-depleted T cells, or PBMCs.

Original data processing: For nucleated cells, counts were estimated from reference gene primer amplification. The protocol was immunoSEQ multiplex PCR, while the TCRdb copy is restricted to in-frame clones and leaves out a portion. From that table come the V and J calls and clone size; the DNA was used to work out D and trimming. The repertoire includes fewer than 65,000 clones, over 80% of them detected once, and over 4.5% sits in the top ten. Per germline, CDR1 SNHLY and CDR2 FYNNEI. V gave up 7 bases and J gave up 2 bases, with 5 bases separating them. This CDR3 comprises 11 residues. Sequenced input: peripheral blood. The rearrangement joins TRBV2 to TRBJ1-1; D is ambiguous. This receptor was taken from a human donor in a cohort sampled during active COVID-19. The CDR3 bases are TGTGCCAGCACCCCAAACACTGAAGCTTTCTTT. Encoded protein: CASTPNTEAFF.